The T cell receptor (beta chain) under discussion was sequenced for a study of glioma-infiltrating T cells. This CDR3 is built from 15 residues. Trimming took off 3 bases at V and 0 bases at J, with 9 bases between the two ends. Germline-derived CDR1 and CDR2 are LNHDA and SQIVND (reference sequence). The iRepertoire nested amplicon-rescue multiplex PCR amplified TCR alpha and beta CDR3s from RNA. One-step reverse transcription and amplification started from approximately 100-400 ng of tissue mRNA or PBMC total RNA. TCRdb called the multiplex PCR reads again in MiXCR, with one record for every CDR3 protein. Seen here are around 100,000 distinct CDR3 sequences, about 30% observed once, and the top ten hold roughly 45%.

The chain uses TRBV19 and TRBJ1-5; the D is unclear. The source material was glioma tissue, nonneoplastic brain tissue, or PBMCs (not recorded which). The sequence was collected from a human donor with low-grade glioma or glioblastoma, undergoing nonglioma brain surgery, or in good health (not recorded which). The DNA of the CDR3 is TGTGCCAGTAGTATTCCCTCTTATAGCAATCAGCCCCAGCATTTT. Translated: CASSIPSYSNQPQHF.